This T cell receptor beta chain was sequenced during a study of blood T cell repertoires in COVID-19. In the study overall: Donors in the United States, Italy and Spain gave samples during acute or convalescent COVID-19. T cells, B-cell-depleted T cells, or PBMCs supplied cDNA or gDNA.

Per the original data handling: Amplified reference gene primers provided the basis for estimating nucleated cell counts. The data were produced by immunoSEQ multiplex PCR, yet TCRdb's version contains in-frame clones alone and is incomplete. Clone size and V and J calls were adopted from that table, with D and trimming inferred from the DNA. The sample lists approximately 66,000 clones; roughly 70% were seen once. The ends lost 5 bases at V and 8 bases at J; junction bases unmatched: 13. This CDR3 region has 16 residues. Germline-derived CDR1 and CDR2 are SGHNT and YENEEA. The specimen was peripheral blood. The chain is built from TRBV11-3 and TRBJ2-1; 9 bases match TRBD2. The receptor comes from a man aged 55-75 years with acute or convalescent COVID-19. The CDR3 spells CASSLSGSGRSDEQFF. The CDR3 region has the DNA TGTGCCAGCAGCCTCTCAGGGAGCGGGAGGTCCGATGAGCAGTTCTTC.